A selection of T cell receptor beta chains follows, all from one sample in a study of T cells after posttransplantation cyclophosphamide. Profiled with immunoSEQ multiplex PCR; TCRdb holds only in-frame clones, not every one. The sample includes about 12,000 clones, none of them occurring once. Sequencing was carried out using PBMCs. The receptor source for this set is a woman between 40 and 50 years old in good health, CMV-negative, and a related stem cell transplant donor. Each CDR3 is given with its conserved first and last residue. Fields, in order: J gene, D gene, clone size, V gene, CDR3 DNA, CDR3 protein. D genes are given only for firm matches. Rows may omit the clone size; those that give it use once, few, many or a size class.

>TRBJ2-1|TRBD1|many|TRBV28
TGTGCCAGCACCAAGGAAGCCGGGACAGGGGCGAATGAGCAGTTCTTC
CASTKEAGTGANEQFF
>TRBJ2-7|.|many|TRBV5-5
TGTGCCAGCAGCTTTACTGGTTTCGGCTACGAGCAGTACTTC
CASSFTGFGYEQYF
>TRBJ1-6|TRBD1|few|TRBV5-1
TGCGCCAGCAGCTTGGATACAGGGGGACAATTAGGTTCACCCCTCCACTTT
CASSLDTGGQLGSPLHF
>TRBJ2-7|TRBD1|many|TRBV5-1
TGCGCCAGCAGCCCGGGACAGGCCACGGGGTCCTACGAGCAGTACTTC
CASSPGQATGSYEQYF
>TRBJ1-2|TRBD1|many|TRBV5-1
TGCGCCAGCAGCTATGGGACAGAACCTTATGGCTACACCTTC
CASSYGTEPYGYTF
>TRBJ2-7|.|many|TRBV6-1
TGTGCCAGCACCAGACAGGAGTACGAGCAGTACTTC
CASTRQEYEQYF
>TRBJ2-1|TRBD2|many|TRBV6-4
TGTGCCAGCAGCGAGCGGGAGAACAACAATGAGCAGTTCTTC
CASSERENNNEQFF
>TRBJ2-1|.|many|TRBV27
TGTGCCACCCGAGTTTTGCCTAGCGTAGACAATGAGCAGTTCTTC
CATRVLPSVDNEQFF
>TRBJ2-1|TRBD2|many|TRBV6-4
TGTGCCAGCAGTGATAGGGCGGGAGATATGGATGAGCAGTTCTTC
CASSDRAGDMDEQFF
>TRBJ1-1|.|many|TRBV4-2
TGTGCCAGCAGCCCATCTCATGGACAAGAGGCTTTCTTT
CASSPSHGQEAFF
>TRBJ1-5|.|many|TRBV28
TGTGCCAGCAGCCTAGACAGAGGCAATCAGCCCCAGCATTTT
CASSLDRGNQPQHF
>TRBJ1-2|.|many|TRBV5-5
TGTGCCAGCAGCTTGGCAAGCGACGGCTATGGCTACACCTTC
CASSLASDGYGYTF
>TRBJ2-5|TRBD2|many|TRBV13
TGTGCCAGCAGCCGGGGGACTAGCGGATATGGGACCCAGTACTTC
CASSRGTSGYGTQYF
>TRBJ2-5|.|few|TRBV2
TGTGCCAGCAGTGAAGGGACAGTTTCCCTTGCCTACTTC
CASSEGTVSLAYF
>TRBJ2-7|TRBD2|many|TRBV7-2
TGTGCCAGCAGCACGGGACTAAGGGAGCAGTACTTC
CASSTGLREQYF
>TRBJ2-1|TRBD2|medium-sized|TRBV2
TGTGCCAGCAGGTACCCCGGGACTAGCGGGGGGGCTGCCTACAATGAGCAGTTCTTC
CASRYPGTSGGAAYNEQFF
>TRBJ1-5|.|.|TRBV30
TGTGCCTGGAGCCTATCGGCAGGACAGCCCCAGCATTTT
CAWSLSAGQPQHF
>TRBJ2-3|TRBD1|.|TRBV6-4
TGTGCCAGCAGTGAACAGGGGGGAGATACGCAGTATTTT
CASSEQGGDTQYF
>TRBJ2-5|TRBD1|.|TRBV5-4
TGTGCCAGCAGCCGGGACAGTGATGCCGGAGAGACCCAGTACTTC
CASSRDSDAGETQYF
>TRBJ1-2|.|many|TRBV7-2
TGTGCCAGCAGCTTACCCAGAAACTATGGCTACACCTTC
CASSLPRNYGYTF
>TRBJ2-5|.|few|TRBV7-8
TGTGCCAGCAGCTTGTGGGCCGCGGAGACCCAGTACTTC
CASSLWAAETQYF
>TRBJ1-2|.|.|TRBV7-2
TGTGCCAGCAGCTTAGTTAGTGGGGGGGCTTATGGCTACACCTTC
CASSLVSGGAYGYTF
>TRBJ2-5|.|many|TRBV7-9
TGTGCCAGCAACCGTGGCGGGGAGACCCAGTACTTC
CASNRGGETQYF